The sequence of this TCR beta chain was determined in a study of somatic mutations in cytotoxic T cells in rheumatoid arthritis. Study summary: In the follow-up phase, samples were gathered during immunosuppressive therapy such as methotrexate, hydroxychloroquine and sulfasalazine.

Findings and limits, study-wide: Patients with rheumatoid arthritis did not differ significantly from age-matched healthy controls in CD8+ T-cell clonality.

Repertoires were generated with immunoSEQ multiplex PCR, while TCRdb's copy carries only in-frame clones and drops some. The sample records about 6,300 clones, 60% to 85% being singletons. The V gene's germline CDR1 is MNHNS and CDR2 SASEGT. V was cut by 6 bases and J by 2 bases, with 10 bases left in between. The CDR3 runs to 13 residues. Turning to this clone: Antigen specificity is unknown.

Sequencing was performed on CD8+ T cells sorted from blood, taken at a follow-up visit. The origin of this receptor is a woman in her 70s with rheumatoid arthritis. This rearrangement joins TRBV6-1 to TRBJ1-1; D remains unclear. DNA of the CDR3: TGTGCCAGCAGGGTTAACACCAACACTGAAGCTTTCTTT. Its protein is CASRVNTNTEAFF.